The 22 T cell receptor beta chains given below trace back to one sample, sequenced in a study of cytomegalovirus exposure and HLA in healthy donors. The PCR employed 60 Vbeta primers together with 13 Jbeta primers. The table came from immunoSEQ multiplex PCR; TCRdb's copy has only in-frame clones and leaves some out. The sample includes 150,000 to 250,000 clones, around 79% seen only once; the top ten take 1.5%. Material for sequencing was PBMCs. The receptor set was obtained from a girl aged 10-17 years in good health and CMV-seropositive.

The CDR3 loop reads CASSLVSGGINEQYF. The CDR3 nucleotides read TGTGCCAGCAGCTTAGTTTCAGGGGGAATCAACGAGCAGTACTTC. The rearrangement uses TRBV7-2 and TRBJ2-7, with 7 bases that match TRBD1. The CDR3 is 15 residues long. Trimming took 1 base from V and 5 from J; bases not matched to a gene: 8. Germline lookup yields CDR1 SGHTA and CDR2 FQGNSA.

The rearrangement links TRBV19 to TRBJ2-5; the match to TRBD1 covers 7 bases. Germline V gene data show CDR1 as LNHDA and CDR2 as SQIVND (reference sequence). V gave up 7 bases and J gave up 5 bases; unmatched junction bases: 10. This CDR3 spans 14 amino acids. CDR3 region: CASTGGSGQETQYF. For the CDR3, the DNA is TGTGCCAGTACAGGGGGATCGGGCCAGGAGACCCAGTACTTC.

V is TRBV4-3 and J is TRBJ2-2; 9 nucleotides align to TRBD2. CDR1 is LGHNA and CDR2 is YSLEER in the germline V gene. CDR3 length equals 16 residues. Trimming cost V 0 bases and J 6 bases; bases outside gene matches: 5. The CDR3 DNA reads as TGCGCCAGCAGCCAAGAAAGCGGGGGGCGGGCCGGGGAGCTGTTTTTT. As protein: CASSQESGGRAGELFF.

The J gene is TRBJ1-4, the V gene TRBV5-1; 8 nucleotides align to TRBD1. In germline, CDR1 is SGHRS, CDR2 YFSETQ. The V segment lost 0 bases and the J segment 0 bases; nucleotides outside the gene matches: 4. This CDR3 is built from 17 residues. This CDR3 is CASSLGGQAATNEKLFF. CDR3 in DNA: TGCGCCAGCAGCTTGGGGGGACAGGCTGCAACTAATGAAAAACTGTTTTTT.

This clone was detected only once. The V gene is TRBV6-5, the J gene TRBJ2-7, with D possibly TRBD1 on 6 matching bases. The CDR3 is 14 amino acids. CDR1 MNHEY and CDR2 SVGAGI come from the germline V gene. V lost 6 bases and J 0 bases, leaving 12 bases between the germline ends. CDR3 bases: TGTGCCAGCAGACCTGGACAGATCTCCTACGAGCAGTACTTC. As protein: CASRPGQISYEQYF.

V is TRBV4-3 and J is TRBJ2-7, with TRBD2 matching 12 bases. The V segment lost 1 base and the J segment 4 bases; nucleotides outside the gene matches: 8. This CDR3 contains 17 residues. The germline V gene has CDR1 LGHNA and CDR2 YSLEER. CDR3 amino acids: CASSQVGLAGGPYEQYF. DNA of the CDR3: TGCGCCAGCAGCCAAGTCGGGCTAGCGGGGGGGCCTTACGAGCAGTACTTC.

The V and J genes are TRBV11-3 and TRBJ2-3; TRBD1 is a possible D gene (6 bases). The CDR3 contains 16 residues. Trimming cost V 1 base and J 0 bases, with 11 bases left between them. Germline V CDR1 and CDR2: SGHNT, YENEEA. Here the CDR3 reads CASSLVQGSSTDTQYF. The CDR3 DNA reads TGTGCCAGCAGCTTAGTGCAGGGGTCTAGCACAGATACGCAGTATTTT.

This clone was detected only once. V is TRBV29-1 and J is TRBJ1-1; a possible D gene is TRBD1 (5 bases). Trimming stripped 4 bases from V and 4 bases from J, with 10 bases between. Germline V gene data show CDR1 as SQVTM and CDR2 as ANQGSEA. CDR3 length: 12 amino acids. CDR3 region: CSVVRVSTEAFF. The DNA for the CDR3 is TGCAGCGTTGTCAGGGTGAGCACTGAAGCTTTCTTT. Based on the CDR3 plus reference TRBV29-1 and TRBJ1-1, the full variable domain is SAVISQKPSRDICQRGTSLTIQCQVDSQVTMMFWYRQQPGQSLTLIATANQGSEATYESGFVIDKFPISRPNLTFSTLTVSNMSPEDSSIYLCSVVRVSTEAFFGQGTRLTVV.

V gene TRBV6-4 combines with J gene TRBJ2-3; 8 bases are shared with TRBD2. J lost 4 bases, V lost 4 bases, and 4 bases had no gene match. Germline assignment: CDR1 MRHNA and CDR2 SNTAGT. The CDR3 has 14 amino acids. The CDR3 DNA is TGTGCCAGCAGTGTTATCGGGGGGGCAGATACGCAGTATTTT. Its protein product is CASSVIGGADTQYF.

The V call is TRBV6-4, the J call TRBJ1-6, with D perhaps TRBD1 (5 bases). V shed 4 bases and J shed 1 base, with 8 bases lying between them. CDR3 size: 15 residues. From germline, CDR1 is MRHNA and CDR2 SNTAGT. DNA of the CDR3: TGTGCCAGCAGTGCGGGGGGTTCCTATAATTCACCCCTCCACTTT. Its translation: CASSAGGSYNSPLHF.

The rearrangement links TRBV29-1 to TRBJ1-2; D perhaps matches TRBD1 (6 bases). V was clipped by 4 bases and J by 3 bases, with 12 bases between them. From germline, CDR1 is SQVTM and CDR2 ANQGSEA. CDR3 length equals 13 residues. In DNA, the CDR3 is TGCAGCGTTGCCGAGGGGGTGGACTATGGCTACACCTTC. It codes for CSVAEGVDYGYTF.

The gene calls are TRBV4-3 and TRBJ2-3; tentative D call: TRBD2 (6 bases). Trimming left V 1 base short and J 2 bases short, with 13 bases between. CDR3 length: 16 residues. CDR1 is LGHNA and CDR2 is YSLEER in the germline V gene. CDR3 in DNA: TGCGCCAGCAGCCAAGGTGGAGGGCCCCTCACAGATACGCAGTATTTT. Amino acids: CASSQGGGPLTDTQYF.

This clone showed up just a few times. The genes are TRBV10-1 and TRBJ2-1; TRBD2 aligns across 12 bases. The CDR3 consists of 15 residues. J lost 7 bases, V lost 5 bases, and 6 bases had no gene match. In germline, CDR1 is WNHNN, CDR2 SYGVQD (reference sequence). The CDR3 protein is CASSSLAGGPNEQFF. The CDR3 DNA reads TGCGCCAGCAGTTCCCTAGCGGGGGGGCCTAATGAGCAGTTCTTC.

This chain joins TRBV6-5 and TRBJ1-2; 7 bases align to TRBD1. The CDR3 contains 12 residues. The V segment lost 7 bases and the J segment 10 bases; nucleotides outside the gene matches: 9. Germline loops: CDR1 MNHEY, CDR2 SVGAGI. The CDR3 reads CASTNHRGVYTF. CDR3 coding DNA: TGTGCCAGCACCAATCACAGGGGTGTCTACACCTTC.

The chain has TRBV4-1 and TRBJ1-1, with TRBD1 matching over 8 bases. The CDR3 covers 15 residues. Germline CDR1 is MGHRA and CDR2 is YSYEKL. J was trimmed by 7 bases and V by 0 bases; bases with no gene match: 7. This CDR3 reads CASSQDQGAFGEAFF. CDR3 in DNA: TGCGCCAGCAGCCAAGATCAGGGGGCGTTTGGTGAAGCTTTCTTT.

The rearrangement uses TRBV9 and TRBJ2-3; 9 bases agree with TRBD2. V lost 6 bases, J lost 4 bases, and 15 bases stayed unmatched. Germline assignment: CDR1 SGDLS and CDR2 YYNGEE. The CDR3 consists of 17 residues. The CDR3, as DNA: TGTGCCAGCACCAATGACCCCAGCGGGGGGCGGCCAGATACGCAGTATTTT. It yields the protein CASTNDPSGGRPDTQYF.

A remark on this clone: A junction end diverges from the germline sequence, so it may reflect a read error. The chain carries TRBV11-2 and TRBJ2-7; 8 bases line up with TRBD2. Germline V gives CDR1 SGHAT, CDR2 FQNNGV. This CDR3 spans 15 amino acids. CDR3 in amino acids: CASRKPGTSSFEQYF. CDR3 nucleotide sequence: TGTGCCAGCAGGAAGCCCGGGACTAGTTCCTTCGAGCAGTACTTC.

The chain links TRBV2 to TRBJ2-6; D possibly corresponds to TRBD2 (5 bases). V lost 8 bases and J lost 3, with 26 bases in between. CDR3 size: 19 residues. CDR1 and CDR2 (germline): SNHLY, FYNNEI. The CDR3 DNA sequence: TGTGCCAGCCCCAAAACGAGAGACTATCTGACCTATGGGGCCAACGTCCTGACTTTC. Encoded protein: CASPKTRDYLTYGANVLTF.

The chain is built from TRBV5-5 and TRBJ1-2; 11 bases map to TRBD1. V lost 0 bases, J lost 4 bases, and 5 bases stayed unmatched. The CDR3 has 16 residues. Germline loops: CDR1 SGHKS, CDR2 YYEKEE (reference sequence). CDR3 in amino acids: CASSLEGQGARYGYTF. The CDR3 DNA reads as TGTGCCAGCAGCTTGGAAGGACAGGGGGCCCGCTATGGCTACACCTTC.

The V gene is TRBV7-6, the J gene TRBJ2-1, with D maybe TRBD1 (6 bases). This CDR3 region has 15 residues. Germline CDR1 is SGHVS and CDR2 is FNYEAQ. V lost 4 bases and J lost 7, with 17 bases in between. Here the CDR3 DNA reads TGTGCCAGCAGCTCCCTCCCGGACAGCAAGAATGAGCAGTTCTTC. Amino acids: CASSSLPDSKNEQFF.

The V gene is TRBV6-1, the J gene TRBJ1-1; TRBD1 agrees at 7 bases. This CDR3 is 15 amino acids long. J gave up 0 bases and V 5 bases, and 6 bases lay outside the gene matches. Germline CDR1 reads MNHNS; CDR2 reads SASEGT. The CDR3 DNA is TGTGCCAGCAGTTGGGGCAGGGGGATGAACACTGAAGCTTTCTTT. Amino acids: CASSWGRGMNTEAFF.

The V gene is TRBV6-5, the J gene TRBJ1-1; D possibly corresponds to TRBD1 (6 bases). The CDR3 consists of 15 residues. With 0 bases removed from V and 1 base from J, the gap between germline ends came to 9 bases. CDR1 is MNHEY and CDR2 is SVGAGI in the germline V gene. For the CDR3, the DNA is TGTGCCAGCAGTTACTCGAGCAGGGGGAACACTGAAGCTTTCTTT. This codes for CASSYSSRGNTEAFF.